This T cell receptor beta chain was retrieved from a study of shared clonotypes between healthy human individuals. Across the study: There were three CD4 naive, three CD4 memory, two CD8 naive and one CD8 memory plates per donor. Notes on the study in general: Among non-shared clonotypes, generation probabilities were lower than among those shared by all four donors. Sequencing depth was expected to influence donor clonotype sharing.

Germline-derived CDR1 and CDR2 are LNHDA and SQIVND (reference sequence). V lost 3 bases and J 2 bases, leaving 8 bases between the germline ends. CDR3 size: 13 residues. Genomic DNA (from each subset) was split evenly across several immunoSEQ plates. Repertoires were generated with immunoSEQ multiplex PCR, while TCRdb's copy carries only in-frame clones and drops some. The table shows around 2.1 million clones, with about 92% occurring only once. A single count supports this clone. The antigen remains undetermined. Within the sample, other DNA sequences also encode this same CDR3. Naive CD8 cells were CD45RO-negative, positively selected for CCR7, excluding terminally differentiated effector memory CD45RA+ cells.

The rearrangement links TRBV19 to TRBJ2-7; D may match TRBD1 or TRBD2 (5 bases each). This receptor was obtained from a man aged 18 to 29 in good health. Some clones in this sample may be carry-over from other donors' samples. The sequencing sample was made of naive CD8+ T cells from PBMCs. The CDR3 nucleotides are TGTGCCAGTAGTATCGGGACGACCTACGAGCAGTACTTC. It is translated as CASSIGTTYEQYF.